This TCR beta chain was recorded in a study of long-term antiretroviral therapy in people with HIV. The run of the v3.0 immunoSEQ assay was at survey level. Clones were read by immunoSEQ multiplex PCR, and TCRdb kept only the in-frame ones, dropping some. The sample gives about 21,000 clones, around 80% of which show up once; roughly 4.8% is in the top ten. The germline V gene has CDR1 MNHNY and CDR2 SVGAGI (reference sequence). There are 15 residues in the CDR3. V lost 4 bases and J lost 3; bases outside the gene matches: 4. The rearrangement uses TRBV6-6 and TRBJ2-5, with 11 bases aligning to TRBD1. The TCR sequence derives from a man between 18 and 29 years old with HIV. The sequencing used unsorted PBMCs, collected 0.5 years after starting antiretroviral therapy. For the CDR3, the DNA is TGTGCCAGCAGTTTCTCGGGACAGGGGGAAGAGACCCAGTACTTC. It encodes CASSFSGQGEETQYF.